These 29 T cell receptor beta chains originate from one sample sequenced in a study of regulatory T cells in long-lasting Graves disease. According to the study, TCR beta libraries were built with iRepertoire HTBI primers and CDR3-region Arm-PCR. A single record per CDR3 protein comes from TCRdb applying MiXCR to the multiplex PCR reads. This repertoire shows roughly 430,000 distinct CDR3 sequences, approximately 22% found once; its top ten account for roughly an eighth. Time point in this sample: persistent/refractory GD, antithyroid drugs over 5 years with positive TRAb. PBMC RNA served as the TCR library source. The material sequenced was peripheral blood mononuclear cells (PBMCs), taken when the disease was refractory, from a patient treated with antithyroid drugs. These receptors came from a female donor with Graves disease.

The chain has TRBV7-9 and TRBJ1-1; D may be TRBD1 (5 bases). The length of the CDR3 is 16 residues. Trimming removed 5 bases from V and 3 bases from J, with 19 bases in between. Germline CDR1 reads SEHNR; CDR2 reads FQNEAQ (reference sequence). The CDR3 is CASSPLRDYQDTEAFF. CDR3 nucleotides: TGTGCCAGCAGCCCCCTGAGGGACTACCAGGACACTGAAGCTTTCTTT.

This clonotype was recorded at least ten times. This chain connects TRBV6-1 to TRBJ2-7, with 12 bases aligning to TRBD2. Losses at the gene ends were 6 bases for V and 3 bases for J; bases not matched to a gene: 3. Germline V lookup: CDR1 MNHNS, CDR2 SASEGT. This CDR3 is 14 amino acids long. The CDR3 bases are TGTGCCAGCAGGACTAGCGGGAGCGTCTACGAGCAGTACTTC. Its protein is CASRTSGSVYEQYF.

On this clonotype itself: Because the CDR3 is missing its conserved closing phenylalanine or tryptophan, this is likely a read error. The chain has TRBV15 and TRBJ1-1; D unresolved. Trimming removed 0 bases at V and 4 bases at J, with 9 bases between. Per the germline V gene, CDR1 is LNHNV and CDR2 is YYDKDF (reference sequence). This CDR3 is built from 14 residues. The CDR3 bases are TGTGCCACCAGCAGAGAAAAGGGTAGCACTGAAGCTTTCCTT. Its protein is CATSREKGSTEAFL.

In regard to this clonotype: One end of the junction varies from germline; a read error may be responsible. The rearrangement uses TRBV11-2 and TRBJ2-5, with 11 nucleotides matching TRBD1. The CDR3 is made up of 15 amino acids. Per the germline V gene, CDR1 is SGHAT and CDR2 is FQNNGV. The CDR3 DNA reads TGTGCCAGCAGCCCGGACAGGGGGCAGCGAGAGGCCCAGTACTTC. This codes for CASSPDRGQREAQYF.

Only a few counts were recorded for this clonotype. The chain employs TRBV20-1 and TRBJ1-4, with 7 bases aligning to TRBD1. Germline CDR1 DFQATT, CDR2 SNEGSKA (reference sequence). V trimming: 6 bases; J trimming: 5 bases; junction bases outside the gene matches: 6. The length of the CDR3 is 13 residues. As DNA, the CDR3 is TGCAGTGCCGGGGGACAGATCAATGAAAAACTGTTTTTT. It yields the protein CSAGGQINEKLFF.

On this clonotype itself: Here the CDR3 omits its conserved ending phenylalanine or tryptophan, so a read error is the likely source. The rearrangement joins TRBV7-9 to TRBJ1-1; D is undetermined. Trimming left V 3 bases short and J 2 bases short, with 16 bases between. CDR1 is SEHNR, CDR2 FQNEAQ, per germline (reference sequence). The CDR3 totals 16 residues. In nucleotides, the CDR3 is TGTGCCAGCAGCTTTTATGGGAGGAAGGATAACACTGAAGCTTTCTTA. Residues: CASSFYGRKDNTEAFL.

This clonotype turned up a few times. The chain carries TRBV7-8 and TRBJ2-1, with 8 bases aligning to TRBD2. Germline V gene lookup returns CDR1 SGHVS and CDR2 FQNEAQ. This CDR3 contains 18 residues. V dropped 5 bases and J dropped 2; count of bases not matched to a gene: 14. The CDR3 nucleotides are TGTGCCAGCAGCCTTAGGCGGAGCGGGAGCCCCCCCTACAATGAGCAGTTCTTC. It codes for CASSLRRSGSPPYNEQFF.

The CDR3 region is CATREHTEAFF. As DNA, the CDR3 is TGTGCCACCAGGGAGCACACTGAAGCTTTCTTT. The chain carries TRBV28 and TRBJ1-1; tentatively, D is TRBD1 (5 bases). Trimming left V 10 bases short and J 3 bases short, with 9 bases between. Germline V lookup: CDR1 MDHEN, CDR2 SYDVKM. The CDR3 runs 11 residues.

This clonotype was seen many times. V gene TRBV3-1 combines with J gene TRBJ2-5; 8 bases are a match to TRBD2. J gave up 5 bases and V 3 bases, and 8 bases lay outside the gene matches. This CDR3 region has 15 residues. In germline, CDR1 is LGHDT, CDR2 YNNKEL (reference sequence). CDR3 in amino acids: CASSQGAGEAETQYF. For the CDR3, the DNA is TGTGCCAGCAGCCAGGGAGCGGGAGAGGCGGAGACCCAGTACTTC.

This clonotype was observed many times. DNA for the CDR3: TGTGCCAGCAGCGAGACAGCTTATAGCAATCAGCCCCAGCATTTT. Translation: CASSETAYSNQPQHF. V and J are TRBV7-9 and TRBJ1-5; weak D call: TRBD1 (5 bases). Trimming removed 5 bases from V and 0 bases from J, with 11 bases in between. This CDR3 is built from 15 residues. Germline-derived CDR1 and CDR2 are SEHNR and FQNEAQ (reference sequence).

This clonotype has ten or more counts. The V gene is TRBV28, the J gene TRBJ1-5; D is unresolved. Germline V gene lookup returns CDR1 MDHEN and CDR2 SYDVKM. This CDR3 has 14 residues. V was pared by 3 bases and J by 5 bases, with 11 bases between. CDR3 residues: CASSLWGEDQPQHF. CDR3 DNA: TGTGCCAGCAGTTTGTGGGGAGAGGATCAGCCCCAGCATTTT.

This sequence joins TRBV10-3 and TRBJ2-2; the match to TRBD2 covers 13 bases. The germline CDR1 and CDR2 sequences are ENHRY and SYGVKD. Unmatched junction bases numbered 2, after V lost 2 bases and J lost 2 bases. CDR3 length equals 17 residues. As DNA, the CDR3 is TGTGCCATCAGTGAGGGACTAGCGGGAGAAAACACCGGGGAGCTGTTTTTT. This codes for CAISEGLAGENTGELFF.

This rearrangement joins TRBV30 to TRBJ2-7, with D perhaps matching TRBD2 (6 bases). The V gene lost 4 bases and the J gene lost 2 bases, with 12 bases spanning the gap. Per the germline V gene, CDR1 is GTSNPN and CDR2 is SVGIG (reference sequence). CDR3 length equals 13 residues. As DNA, the CDR3 is TGTGCCTGGAAGGGACTGCTAACCTACGAGCAGTACTTC. This translates into CAWKGLLTYEQYF.

This clonotype was detected a few times. This chain joins TRBV19 and TRBJ1-5, with no clear D. The germline V and J ends were trimmed by 5 bases and 0 bases, with 11 bases remaining between them. Germline CDR1 and CDR2: LNHDA and SQIVND (reference sequence). The CDR3 contains 15 residues. The chain's CDR3 is CASSYTPRSNQPQHF. CDR3 nucleotides: TGTGCCAGTAGTTATACACCCCGTAGCAATCAGCCCCAGCATTTT. Full variable domain (rest looked up from reference TRBV19 and TRBJ1-5): DGGITQSPKYLFRKEGQNVTLSCEQNLNHDAMYWYRQDPGQGLRLIYYSQIVNDFQKGDIAEGYSVSREKKESFPLTVTSAQKNPTAFYLCASSYTPRSNQPQHFGDGTRLSIL.

This clonotype was observed many times. The chain joins TRBV3-1 to TRBJ2-7; tentative D call: TRBD1 (5 bases). V was trimmed by 6 bases and J by 3 bases, leaving 12 bases between them. The CDR3 loop spans 13 amino acids. Germline V gene lookup returns CDR1 LGHDT and CDR2 YNNKEL (reference sequence). The CDR3 coding sequence is TGTGCCAGCAGTGCAGGGAACCTCTACGAGCAGTACTTC. This sequence encodes CASSAGNLYEQYF.

This clonotype was observed many times. V is TRBV20-1 and J is TRBJ2-5; 7 bases are shared with TRBD2. This CDR3 is 15 amino acids long. After removal of 6 bases from V and 1 base from J, the junction contained 11 bases not matched to a gene. Germline values: CDR1 DFQATT, CDR2 SNEGSKA (reference sequence). The CDR3 region is CSAVMVRESQETQYF. DNA of the CDR3: TGCAGTGCAGTAATGGTGCGGGAGTCCCAAGAGACCCAGTACTTC.

The chain is built from TRBV11-2 and TRBJ2-1, with D unresolved. The germline V gene encodes CDR1 SGHAT and CDR2 FQNNGV. This CDR3 is 11 amino acids long. Between the trimmed V and J ends, which lost 5 bases and 10 bases, there was a span of 9 bases. DNA for the CDR3: TGTGCCAGCAGCGAGCTGGGGGAGCAGTTCTTC. Residues: CASSELGEQFF.

In the case of this clonotype: Possible read error: a much larger clone is one base away. This chain connects TRBV9 to TRBJ1-1; possibly TRBD1 for D (5 bases). Germline-derived CDR1 and CDR2 are SGDLS and YYNGEE. The CDR3 covers 15 residues. CDR3 in DNA: TGTGCCAGCGGCGTAGGAAGGGGTTCGGACACTGAAGCTTTCTTT. It is translated as CASGVGRGSDTEAFF.

This clonotype was counted many times. The V and J genes are TRBV28 and TRBJ2-4; TRBD1 might be the D (5 bases). CDR1 and CDR2 (germline): MDHEN, SYDVKM. This CDR3 is built from 15 residues. V was pared by 8 bases and J by 12 bases, with 26 bases between. CDR3 coding DNA: TGTGCCAGCGTTCCCCAGGGCAGCCCAAAATGGGGTCAGTACTTC. As protein: CASVPQGSPKWGQYF. The full variable domain, its missing parts supplied by reference TRBV28 and TRBJ2-4, is DVKVTQSSRYLVKRTGEKVFLECVQDMDHENMFWYRQDPGLGLRLIYFSYDVKMKEKGDIPEGYSVSREKKERFSLILESASTNQTSMYLCASVPQGSPKWGQYFGAGTRLSVL.

Concerning this clonotype: As the CDR3 is not closed by the conserved phenylalanine or tryptophan, this likely results from a read error. The DNA is left out, because the CDR3 cannot be placed on it with certainty; the CDR3 is given as TCRdb lists it. The J gene is TRBJ1-2, the V gene TRBV19; TRBD1, the table's D call, was not compared with the DNA. A total of 13 residues make up the CDR3, ends included. In germline, CDR1 is LNHDA, CDR2 SQIVND (reference sequence). The CDR3 loop is CASSHRDRYPPII.

This clonotype was found a few times. This rearrangement joins TRBV20-1 to TRBJ1-4; D gene ambiguous. There are 13 residues in the CDR3. Trimming cost V 5 bases and J 8 bases, with 15 bases left between them. In germline, CDR1 is DFQATT, CDR2 SNEGSKA (reference sequence). The CDR3 DNA reads as TGCAGTGCTCGCCGGGCCTCGGGGGAAAAACTGTTTTTT. Protein: CSARRASGEKLFF.

The chain has TRBV9 and TRBJ2-6; D not resolved. V was clipped by 3 bases and J by 0 bases, with 4 bases between them. Germline V CDR1 and CDR2: SGDLS, YYNGEE. The length of the CDR3 is 14 residues. CDR3 nucleotide sequence: TGTGCCAGCAGCGAAGACTCTGGGGCCAACGTCCTGACTTTC. This translates into CASSEDSGANVLTF.

This clonotype has at least ten counts. CDR3 nucleotides: TGTGCCAGCAGTGAACTCGACCGGACAGGGTACTATGGCTACACCTTC. Translated: CASSELDRTGYYGYTF. This chain links TRBV2 with TRBJ1-2, with 8 bases identical to TRBD1. The germline gives CDR1 SNHLY, CDR2 FYNNEI. The CDR3 spans 16 residues. The junction had 8 bases not matched to a gene; V was cut back by 2 bases and J by 3 bases.

This clonotype was found many times. The chain joins TRBV12-3 or TRBV12-4 to TRBJ2-7, with 10 bases identical to TRBD1. The CDR3 is 22 amino acids. The J segment lost 1 base and the V segment lost 1 base, leaving 22 bases of the junction unmatched. CDR3 amino acids: CASSLGGETGGNWIVWSYEQYF. In DNA form, the CDR3 reads TGTGCCAGCAGTTTAGGTGGAGAGACAGGGGGCAATTGGATAGTGTGGTCCTACGAGCAGTACTTC.

The V call is TRBV6-2 or TRBV6-3, the J call TRBJ2-7, with 10 bases lining up with TRBD1. CDR1 is MNHEY and CDR2 is SVGEGT in the germline V gene. The CDR3 is made up of 20 amino acids. Trimming took 6 bases from V and 0 from J; bases not matched to a gene: 20. This chain's CDR3 is CASSILEAGQGRVGSYEQYF. The DNA of the CDR3 is TGTGCCAGCAGCATACTCGAGGCGGGACAGGGGCGTGTCGGCTCCTACGAGCAGTACTTC.

This sequence joins TRBV28 and TRBJ1-2, with a tentative D call TRBD1 (5 bases). Germline V gives CDR1 MDHEN, CDR2 SYDVKM. The CDR3 runs 15 residues. V lost 5 bases and J lost 2, with 15 bases in between. The CDR3 DNA follows: TGTGCCAGCAGTCCCCCGGGACGGGGGAACTATGGCTACACCTTC. Amino acids: CASSPPGRGNYGYTF.

This clonotype was detected only once. V gene TRBV9 combines with J gene TRBJ2-1, with TRBD2 matching 8 bases. V lost 3 bases to trimming and J lost 7 bases; unmatched junction nucleotides: 21. This CDR3 contains 19 residues. Germline loops: CDR1 SGDLS, CDR2 YYNGEE. For the CDR3, the DNA is TGTGCCAGCAGCGCAGACCCATTGAAGGCAGCGGGAGTTAGTAATGAGCAGTTCTTC. It translates to CASSADPLKAAGVSNEQFF.

The genes are TRBV7-3 and TRBJ1-1; D remains ambiguous. This CDR3 region has 15 residues. Trimming stripped 1 base from V and 4 bases from J, with 13 bases between. Germline V gene sequence: CDR1 SGHTA, CDR2 FQGTGA. The DNA of the CDR3 is TGTGCCAGCAGCTTAAGGAGAGGTGGGAGCACTGAAGCTTTCTTT. Translating it yields CASSLRRGGSTEAFF.

Concerning this clonotype: Since a much larger clone is just one base distant, this may be a read error. The rearrangement links TRBV7-9 to TRBJ1-2; D is unclear. Germline V lookup: CDR1 SEHNR, CDR2 FQNEAQ (reference sequence). The CDR3 extends over 16 amino acids. CDR3: CASTNPGSNFNHGYTF. CDR3 in DNA: TGTGCCAGCACCAACCCGGGCAGCAACTTTAACCATGGCTACACCTTC. The full variable domain, with the rest looked up from reference TRBV7-9 and TRBJ1-2, is DTGVSQNPRHKITKRGQNVTFRCDPISEHNRLYWYRQTLGQGPEFLTYFQNEAQLEKSRLLSDRFSAERPKGSFSTLEIQRTEQGDSAMYLCASTNPGSNFNHGYTFGSGTRLTVV.